This is a list of T cell receptor beta chains from one sample in a study of blood T cell repertoires in COVID-19. Data came from immunoSEQ multiplex PCR; TCRdb stores just in-frame clones and leaves some out. The sample shows fewer than 350,000 clones, 86% of them seen only once. Sequenced: peripheral blood. All receptors come from a woman aged 30 to 39 with COVID-19, enrolled during active disease. CDR3s include the opening cysteine and the closing phenylalanine or tryptophan.

CDR3 length	J gene	V gene	CDR3 protein
13	TRBJ2-2	TRBV30	CAWSPDTAGELFF
14	TRBJ2-7	TRBV5-5	CASSLLQGLGEQYF
14	TRBJ1-4	TRBV6-5	CASSRQLAEEKLFF
15	TRBJ2-7	TRBV5-6	CASSLGLRSFVEQYF
14	TRBJ1-2	TRBV18	CASSRDRENYGYTF
14	TRBJ2-2	TRBV6-1	CASSELTRSGELFF
15	TRBJ2-2	TRBV27	CASSSWTGPTWELFF
16	TRBJ2-3	TRBV7-9	CASSLLAGGPTDTQYF
14	TRBJ2-3	TRBV5-1	CASSRGGLADTQYF
18	TRBJ2-1	TRBV18	CASSPFNRGTVAYNEQFF
12	TRBJ1-6	TRBV5-6	CASSFGGELLHF
16	TRBJ1-1	TRBV5-1	CASSSDAGTGGVAAFF
18	TRBJ2-3	TRBV4-1	CASSPGLAGRNPTDTQYF
15	TRBJ1-4	TRBV5-6	CASSLGAGGREKLFF
15	TRBJ2-1	TRBV7-9	CASSAGLAGNNEQFF
16	TRBJ2-4	TRBV5-4	CASSLGAGGAKNIQYF
12	TRBJ1-6	TRBV11-2	CASSLTGSPLHF
16	TRBJ2-7	TRBV4-1	CASSQDPGISSYEQYF
16	TRBJ2-7	TRBV23-1	CASSQSQGFPDYEQYF
12	TRBJ2-1	TRBV21-1	CASSHIRDEQFF
15	TRBJ1-2	TRBV2	CASTTIQGARYGYTF
14	TRBJ2-7	TRBV5-1	CASSLVGGSYEQYF
19	TRBJ2-1	TRBV4-1	CASSQDSRPGTSGGNEQFF
16	TRBJ1-2	TRBV7-9	CASSLINSGLRVGYTF
15	TRBJ1-3	TRBV7-9	CASSSNRGSGNTIYF
14	TRBJ2-7	TRBV3-1/TRBV3-2	CASSPGDASYEQYF
15	TRBJ2-7	TRBV19	CASSMIPGGAYEQYF
14	TRBJ2-7	TRBV2	CASSKTGKPYEQYF
15	TRBJ2-7	TRBV7-2	CASSISGVTSYEQYF
15	TRBJ1-1	TRBV13	CASSSQGIGDTEAFF
15	TRBJ2-1	TRBV5-1	CASSLADPGYNEQFF
15	TRBJ2-7	TRBV10-1	CASSESGTALYEQYF
14	TRBJ1-6	TRBV6-5	CASSYLTVGSPLHF
15	TRBJ2-4	TRBV19	CATSDRPLAKNIQYF
15	TRBJ2-1	TRBV7-6	CASSTGTTTYNEQFF
15	TRBJ2-7	TRBV2	CASRHRTGDVYEQYF
16	TRBJ1-2	TRBV7-2	CASSLAHRGRSYGYTF
15	TRBJ1-5	TRBV6-5	CATGPDRVINQPQHF
14	TRBJ1-4	TRBV7-9	CASSLVGAGEKLFF
17	TRBJ2-3	TRBV11-2	CASSLDPAEGALNTQYF
17	TRBJ2-3	TRBV4-2	CASSLRYSGGVSDTQYF
13	TRBJ2-3	TRBV28	CASSLGLSGGQYF
14	TRBJ1-5	TRBV2	CASSGGRKNQPQHF
13	TRBJ1-4	TRBV5-1	CASSQGTNEKLFF
17	TRBJ2-2	TRBV6-7	CADPLGGGVLPTGELFF
14	TRBJ2-7	TRBV5-1	CASRRGQSPYEQYF
14	TRBJ1-1	TRBV6-4	CASSVRQGVGEAFF
14	TRBJ2-1	TRBV6-6	CASREGGSYNEQFF
14	TRBJ1-5	TRBV6-5	CASRRGEYRQPQHF